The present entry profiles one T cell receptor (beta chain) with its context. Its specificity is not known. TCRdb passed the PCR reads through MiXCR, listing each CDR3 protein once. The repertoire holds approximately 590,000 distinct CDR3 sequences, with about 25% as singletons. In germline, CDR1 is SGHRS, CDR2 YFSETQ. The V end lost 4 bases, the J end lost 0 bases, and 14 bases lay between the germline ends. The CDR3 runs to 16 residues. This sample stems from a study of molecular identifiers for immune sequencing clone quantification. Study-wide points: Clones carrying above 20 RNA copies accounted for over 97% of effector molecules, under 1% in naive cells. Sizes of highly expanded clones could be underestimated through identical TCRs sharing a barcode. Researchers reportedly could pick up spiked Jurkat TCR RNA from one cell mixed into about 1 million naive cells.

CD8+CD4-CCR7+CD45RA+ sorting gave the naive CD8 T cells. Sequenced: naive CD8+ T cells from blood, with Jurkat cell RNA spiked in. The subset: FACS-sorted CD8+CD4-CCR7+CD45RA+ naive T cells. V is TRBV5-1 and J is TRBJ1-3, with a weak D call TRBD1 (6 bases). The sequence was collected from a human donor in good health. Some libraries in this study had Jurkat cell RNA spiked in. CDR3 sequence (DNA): TGCGCCAGCAGCCTCGACAGGACTCCCTCTGGAAACACCATATATTTT. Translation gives CASSLDRTPSGNTIYF.